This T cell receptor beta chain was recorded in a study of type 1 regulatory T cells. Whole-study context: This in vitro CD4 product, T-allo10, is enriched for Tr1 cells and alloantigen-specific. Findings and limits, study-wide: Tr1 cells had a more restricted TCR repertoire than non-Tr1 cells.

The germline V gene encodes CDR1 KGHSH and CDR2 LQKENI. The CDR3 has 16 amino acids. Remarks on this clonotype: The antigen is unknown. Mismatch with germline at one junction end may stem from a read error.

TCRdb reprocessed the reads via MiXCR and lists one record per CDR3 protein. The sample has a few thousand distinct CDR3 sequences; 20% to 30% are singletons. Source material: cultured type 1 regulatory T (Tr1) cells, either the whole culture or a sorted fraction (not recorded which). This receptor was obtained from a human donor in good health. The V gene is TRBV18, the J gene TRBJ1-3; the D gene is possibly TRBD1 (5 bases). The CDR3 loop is CSSSPLAGNSGNTIYF. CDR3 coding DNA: TGTTCCAGCTCACCCTTGGCAGGGAACTCTGGAAACACCATATATTTT.